The source of this T cell receptor (beta chain) is a study of CD8 T cells in Susac syndrome (dated by TCRdb to between 2017 and 2020). As for the study more broadly: Among the Susac syndrome patients who were sequenced, clinically active disease was present in six and clinical remission was observed in about eight. At blood withdrawal, Susac syndrome patients were therapy-naive, treated with corticosteroids (with IVIg additionally given to some), or treated with IVIg alone. Whether CD8+ T cell activation and differentiation in Susac syndrome was antigen driven was tested using repertoire sequencing. The study compared CD8+ T cell repertoire clonality among over 9 healthy donors, around 14 Susac syndrome patients and roughly 16 multiple sclerosis patients. The paper's findings and limits, for the study overall: CD8+ repertoires in Susac syndrome showed clonal expansion, which was highest in CD8+ TEMRA cells and was greater in clinically active patients than in remitting patients. The number of individuals in the TCR sequencing and HLA analysis was recognized as being relatively small. In the total CD8+ and CD8+ TEMRA repertoires, about 16 and five Susac-specific public clones, respectively, were identified.

High-throughput TCR beta sequencing profiled peripheral blood CD8+ and CD4+ T cells from healthy donors, Susac syndrome patients and multiple sclerosis patients. The Susac syndrome patients fulfilled recently defined diagnostic criteria for either definite or probable disease. Bulk CD8+ and CD4+ T cells were purified by magnetic negative isolation, whereas CD8+ TEMRA cells were enriched by FACS. Blood was drawn into EDTA tubes, processed within 24 hours, and PBMCs were isolated by density gradient centrifugation. PBMCs intended for TCR sequencing were cryopreserved in liquid nitrogen and were subsequently thawed in a 37 degrees C water bath. A purity of at least 90% was achieved for sorted or isolated CD4+, CD8+ and CD8+ TEMRA cells. CDR1 and CDR2 were assigned from the germline V gene as SNHLY and FYNNEI. Clipping removes 0 bases from V and 5 bases from J, with 8 as the unmatched junction base count. Including cysteine and phenylalanine, the CDR3 has 17 amino acids. Only CDR3 DNA is held: 51 bases, read in frame from base 1.

Worth noting for this clonotype: The specificity of this receptor is unknown. It has no much larger one-base neighbor in the sample; base qualities were not kept.

RNA was extracted with the RNeasy kit and roughly 0.5 to 1 ug was reverse transcribed using random hexamers. The immunoSEQ multiplex PCR assay, covering 54 Vbeta and 13 Jbeta segments, was used to amplify TCR beta CDR3 regions. PCR amplification bias was corrected by using a synthetic template baseline for primer optimization and computational correction. Regarding the original processing steps: Reads were assigned to V, D and J genes according to IMGT and analyzed in immunoSEQ Analyzer, with only productive sequences retained. Clonality was computed as one minus Shannon entropy normalized by log2 of the number of productive unique sequences. Public and private clones were assessed among the 100 most prevalent clones of each patient and control. A clone was defined as Susac-specific if it was absent from the healthy and MS cohorts, from more than 850 published viral clones and from other ImmuneACCESS disease sequences. The public sequencing data were trimmed at Q25 with fastp and processed into clonotypes with MiXCR by TCRdb, which kept only in-frame beta chains. When rows share a CDR3 protein, they turn into one entry using the most common DNA and genes. None of the V and J calls come from the authors' own analysis; TCRdb made them. The sample table shows about 83,000 distinct CDR3 sequences, and roughly 95% are seen once. The top ten clones comprise approximately 0.42% of the sample.

The chain links TRBV2 with TRBJ2-5; TRBD2 matches 11 bases in the middle. This TCR was sampled from a human donor with Susac syndrome. Sequenced: CD8+ T cells from PBMCs. The nucleotide sequence is TGTGCCAGCAGTGAAGCATTAGTACTAGCGGGAGAGGAGACCCAGTACTTC. It translates as CASSEALVLAGEETQYF.